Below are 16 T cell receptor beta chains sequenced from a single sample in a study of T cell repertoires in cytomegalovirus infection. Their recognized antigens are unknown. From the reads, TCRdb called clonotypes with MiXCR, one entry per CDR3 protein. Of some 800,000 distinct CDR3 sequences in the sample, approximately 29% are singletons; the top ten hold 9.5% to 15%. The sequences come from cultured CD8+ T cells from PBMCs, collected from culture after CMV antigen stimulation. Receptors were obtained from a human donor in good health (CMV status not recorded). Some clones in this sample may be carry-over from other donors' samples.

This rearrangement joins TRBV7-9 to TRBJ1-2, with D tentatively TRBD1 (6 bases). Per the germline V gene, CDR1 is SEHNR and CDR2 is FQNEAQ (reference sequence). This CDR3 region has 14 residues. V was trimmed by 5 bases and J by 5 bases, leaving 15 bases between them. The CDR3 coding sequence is TGTGCCAGCAGCCCAATGCTGGGGGCGTATGGCTACACCTTC. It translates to CASSPMLGAYGYTF.

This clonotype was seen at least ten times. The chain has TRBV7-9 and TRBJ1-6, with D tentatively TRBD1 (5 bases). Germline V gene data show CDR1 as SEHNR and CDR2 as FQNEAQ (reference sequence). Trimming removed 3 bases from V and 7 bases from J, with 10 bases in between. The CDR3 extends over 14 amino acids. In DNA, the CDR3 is TGTGCCAGCAGCTTCGGAGGGGAGAATTCACCCCTCCACTTT. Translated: CASSFGGENSPLHF.

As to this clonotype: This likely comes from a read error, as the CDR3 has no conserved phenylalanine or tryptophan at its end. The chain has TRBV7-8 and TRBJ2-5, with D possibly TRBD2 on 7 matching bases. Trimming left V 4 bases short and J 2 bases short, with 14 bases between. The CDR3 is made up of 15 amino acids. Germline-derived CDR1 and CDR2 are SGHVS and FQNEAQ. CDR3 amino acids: CASSWGGRQQETQYV. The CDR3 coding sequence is TGTGCCAGCAGCTGGGGGGGCCGGCAGCAAGAGACCCAGTACGTC.

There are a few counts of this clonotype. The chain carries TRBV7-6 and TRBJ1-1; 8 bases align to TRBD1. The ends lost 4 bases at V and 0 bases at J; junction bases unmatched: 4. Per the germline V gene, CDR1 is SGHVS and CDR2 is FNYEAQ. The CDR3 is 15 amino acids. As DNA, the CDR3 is TGTGCCAGCAGCTACGGACAGGGCTTGAACACTGAAGCTTTCTTT. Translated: CASSYGQGLNTEAFF.

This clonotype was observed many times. The CDR3 sequence: CASRSFPLAMSYNEQFF. CDR3 in DNA: TGTGCCAGCAGATCCTTCCCCCTAGCGATGTCCTACAATGAGCAGTTCTTC. The chain links TRBV7-8 to TRBJ2-1, with a possible D match to TRBD2 (6 bases). The CDR3 totals 17 residues. Germline CDR1 SGHVS, CDR2 FQNEAQ. Trimming left V 6 bases short and J 1 base short, with 19 bases between. The whole variable domain, remainder taken from reference TRBV7-8 and TRBJ2-1, is GAGVSQSPRYKVAKRGQDVALRCDPISGHVSLFWYQQALGQGPEFLTYFQNEAQLDKSGLPSDRFFAERPEGSVSTLKIQRTQQEDSAVYLCASRSFPLAMSYNEQFFGPGTRLTVL.

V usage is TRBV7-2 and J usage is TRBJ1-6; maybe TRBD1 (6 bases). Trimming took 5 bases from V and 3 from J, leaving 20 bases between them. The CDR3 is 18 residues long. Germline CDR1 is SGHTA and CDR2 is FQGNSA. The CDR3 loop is CASSLLGGHERYNSPLHF. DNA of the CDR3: TGTGCCAGCAGCCTCCTGGGGGGACACGAACGCTATAATTCACCCCTCCACTTT.

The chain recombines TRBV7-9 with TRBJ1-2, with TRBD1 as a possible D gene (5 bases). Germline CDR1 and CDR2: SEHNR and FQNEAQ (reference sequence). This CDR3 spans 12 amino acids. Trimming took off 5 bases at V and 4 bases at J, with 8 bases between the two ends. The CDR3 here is CASSRTPYGYTF. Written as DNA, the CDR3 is TGTGCCAGCAGCCGGACACCCTATGGCTACACCTTC.

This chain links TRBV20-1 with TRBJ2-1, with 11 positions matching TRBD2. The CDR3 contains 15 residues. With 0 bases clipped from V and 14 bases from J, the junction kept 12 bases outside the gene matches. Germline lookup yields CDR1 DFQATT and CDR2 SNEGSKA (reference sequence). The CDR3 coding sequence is TGCAGTGCTAGAGACCGGGTAGTAGCGGGGGGGCCGGAGTTCTTC. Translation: CSARDRVVAGGPEFF.

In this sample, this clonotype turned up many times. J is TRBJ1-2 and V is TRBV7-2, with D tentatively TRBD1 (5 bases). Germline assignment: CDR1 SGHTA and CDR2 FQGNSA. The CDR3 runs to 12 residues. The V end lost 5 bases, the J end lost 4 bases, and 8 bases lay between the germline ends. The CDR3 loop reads CASSPDTYGYTF. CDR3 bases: TGTGCCAGCAGCCCGGACACCTATGGCTACACCTTC. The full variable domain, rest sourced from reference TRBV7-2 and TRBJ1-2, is GAGVSQSPSNKVTEKGKDVELRCDPISGHTALYWYRQSLGQGLEFLIYFQGNSAPDKSGLPSDRFSAERTGGSVSTLTIQRTQQEDSAVYLCASSPDTYGYTFGSGTRLTVV.

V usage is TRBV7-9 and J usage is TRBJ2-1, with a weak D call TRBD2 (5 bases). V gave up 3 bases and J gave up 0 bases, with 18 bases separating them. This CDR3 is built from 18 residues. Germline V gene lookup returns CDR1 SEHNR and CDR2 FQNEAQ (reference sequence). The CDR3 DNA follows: TGTGCCAGCAGCTTTGTGTGGAGTGCGGGTAGCTCCTACAATGAGCAGTTCTTC. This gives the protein CASSFVWSAGSSYNEQFF.

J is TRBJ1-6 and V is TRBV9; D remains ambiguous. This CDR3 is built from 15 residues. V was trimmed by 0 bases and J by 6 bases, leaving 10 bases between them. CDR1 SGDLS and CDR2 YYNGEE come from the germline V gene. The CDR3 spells CASSVAGVFNSPLHF. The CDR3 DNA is TGTGCCAGCAGCGTAGCTGGAGTCTTTAATTCACCCCTCCACTTT.

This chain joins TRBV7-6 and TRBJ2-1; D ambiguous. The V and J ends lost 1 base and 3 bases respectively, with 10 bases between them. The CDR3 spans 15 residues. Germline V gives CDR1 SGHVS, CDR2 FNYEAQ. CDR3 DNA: TGTGCCAGCAGCTTAGACTCTCTACGCTACAATGAGCAGTTCTTC. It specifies CASSLDSLRYNEQFF. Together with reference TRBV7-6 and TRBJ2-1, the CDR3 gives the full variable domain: GAGVSQSPRYKVTKRGQDVALRCDPISGHVSLYWYRQALGQGPEFLTYFNYEAQQDKSGLPNDRFSAERPEGSISTLTIQRTEQRDSAMYRCASSLDSLRYNEQFFGPGTRLTVL.

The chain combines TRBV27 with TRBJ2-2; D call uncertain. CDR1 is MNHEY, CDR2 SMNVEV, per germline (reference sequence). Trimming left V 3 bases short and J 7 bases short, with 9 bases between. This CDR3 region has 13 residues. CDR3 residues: CASSLGSIGELFF. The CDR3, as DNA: TGTGCCAGCAGTTTGGGGTCAATCGGGGAGCTGTTTTTT.

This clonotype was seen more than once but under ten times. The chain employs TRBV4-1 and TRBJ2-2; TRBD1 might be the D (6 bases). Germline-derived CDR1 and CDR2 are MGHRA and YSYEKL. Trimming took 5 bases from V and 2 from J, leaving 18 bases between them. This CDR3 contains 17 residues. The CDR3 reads CASSSLQTGVNTGELFF. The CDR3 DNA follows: TGCGCCAGCAGCTCTCTACAGACAGGAGTAAACACCGGGGAGCTGTTTTTT.

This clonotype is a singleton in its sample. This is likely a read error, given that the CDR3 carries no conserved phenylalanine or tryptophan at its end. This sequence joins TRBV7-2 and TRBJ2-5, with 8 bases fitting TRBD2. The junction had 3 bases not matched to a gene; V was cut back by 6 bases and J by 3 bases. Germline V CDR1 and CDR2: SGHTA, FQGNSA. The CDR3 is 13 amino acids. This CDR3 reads CASRPAGEETQYV. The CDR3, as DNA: TGTGCCAGCAGACCAGCGGGGGAAGAGACCCAGTACGTC.

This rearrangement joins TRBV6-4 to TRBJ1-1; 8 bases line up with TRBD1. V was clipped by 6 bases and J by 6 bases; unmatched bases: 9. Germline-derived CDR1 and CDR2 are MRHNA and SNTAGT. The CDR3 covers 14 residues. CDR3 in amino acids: CASRAGQGQAEAFF. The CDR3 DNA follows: TGTGCCAGCAGAGCCGGACAGGGCCAGGCTGAAGCTTTCTTT.